What follows are 5 T cell receptor beta chains derived from one specimen sequenced in a study of T cells expressing NK-cell markers. TCRdb derives one entry per CDR3 protein from the 5' RACE reads, leaving out DNA. Across 300,000 to 450,000 distinct CDR3 sequences, the top ten clones capture 4% to 6.5% of the sample. Sequences were obtained from blood T cells: a sorted CD56 or NKG2C T cell subset, CD4+ or CD8+ T cells, or bulk PBMC T cells (not recorded which). Every receptor here comes from a man aged 18-70 years in good health.

The CDR3 sequence: CASRWGGVGNQPQHF. The chain joins TRBV2 to TRBJ1-5; TCRdb picks TRBD1, but there is no DNA to check that call. Germline values: CDR1 SNHLY, CDR2 FYNNEI. The CDR3 covers 15 residues.

V gene TRBV7-9 combines with J gene TRBJ2-5; TCRdb outputs TRBD1, but without DNA this stays unchecked. CDR1 and CDR2 from the germline V gene are SEHNR and FQNEAQ (reference sequence). This CDR3 comprises 14 residues. CDR3 region: CASSYGGAGETQYF.

V usage is TRBV6-6 and J usage is TRBJ1-4; the TCRdb D gene call, TRBD1, has no DNA to confirm it. The CDR3 is 12 amino acids. Germline loops: CDR1 MNHNY, CDR2 SVGAGI (reference sequence). The CDR3 reads CASVTGNEKLFF.

Here the CDR3 reads CSAKWQFTDTQYF. This chain uses TRBV20-1 with TRBJ2-3. This CDR3 contains 13 residues. Germline V gene sequence: CDR1 DFQATT, CDR2 SNEGSKA (reference sequence).

The chain has TRBV20-1 and TRBJ1-2; there is no DNA to check the TCRdb D call of TRBD1. The germline V gene has CDR1 DFQATT and CDR2 SNEGSKA (reference sequence). The CDR3 runs to 15 residues. CDR3 region: CSATSGTGLPGGYTF.